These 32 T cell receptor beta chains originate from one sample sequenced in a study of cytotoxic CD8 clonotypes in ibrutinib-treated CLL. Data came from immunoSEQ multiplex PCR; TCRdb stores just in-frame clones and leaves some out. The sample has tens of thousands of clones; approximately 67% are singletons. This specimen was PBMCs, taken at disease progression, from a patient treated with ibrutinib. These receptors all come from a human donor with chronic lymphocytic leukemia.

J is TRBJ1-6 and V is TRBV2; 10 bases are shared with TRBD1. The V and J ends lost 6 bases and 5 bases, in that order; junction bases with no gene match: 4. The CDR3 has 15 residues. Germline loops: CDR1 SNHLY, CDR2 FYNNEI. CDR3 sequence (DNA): TGTGCCAGCAGGGGGACAGGGGTGAATAATTCACCCCTCCACTTT. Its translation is CASRGTGVNNSPLHF.

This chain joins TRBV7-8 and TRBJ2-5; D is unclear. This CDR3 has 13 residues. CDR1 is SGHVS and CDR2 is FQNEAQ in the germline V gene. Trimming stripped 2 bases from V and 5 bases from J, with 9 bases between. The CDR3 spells CASSLTGWETQYF. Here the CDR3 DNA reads TGTGCCAGCAGCTTAACTGGGTGGGAGACCCAGTACTTC.

CDR3: CASTKITGGTEAFF. CDR3 DNA: TGTGCCAGCACCAAGATTACAGGGGGAACTGAAGCTTTCTTT. The rearrangement joins TRBV27 to TRBJ1-1, with 8 bases aligning to TRBD1. Germline V gene data show CDR1 as MNHEY and CDR2 as SMNVEV (reference sequence). With 7 bases clipped from V and 5 bases from J, the junction kept 9 bases outside the gene matches. This CDR3 contains 14 residues.

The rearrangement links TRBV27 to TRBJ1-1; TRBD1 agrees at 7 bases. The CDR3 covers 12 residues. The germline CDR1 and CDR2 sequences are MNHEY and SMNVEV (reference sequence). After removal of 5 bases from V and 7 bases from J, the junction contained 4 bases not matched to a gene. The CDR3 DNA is TGTGCCAGCAGTGGGGGGACAGATGAAGCTTTCTTT. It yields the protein CASSGGTDEAFF.

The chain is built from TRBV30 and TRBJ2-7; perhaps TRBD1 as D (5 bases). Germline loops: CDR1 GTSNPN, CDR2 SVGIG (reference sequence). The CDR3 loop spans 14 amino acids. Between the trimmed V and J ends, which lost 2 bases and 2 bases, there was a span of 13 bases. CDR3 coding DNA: TGTGCCTGGAGTAAAGGTGACAGTACCTACGAGCAGTACTTC. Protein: CAWSKGDSTYEQYF. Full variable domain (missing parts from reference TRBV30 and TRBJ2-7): SQTIHQWPATLVQPVGSPLSLECTVEGTSNPNLYWYRQAAGRGLQLLFYSVGIGQISSEVPQNLSASRPQDRQFILSSKKLLLSDSGFYLCAWSKGDSTYEQYFGPGTRLTVT.

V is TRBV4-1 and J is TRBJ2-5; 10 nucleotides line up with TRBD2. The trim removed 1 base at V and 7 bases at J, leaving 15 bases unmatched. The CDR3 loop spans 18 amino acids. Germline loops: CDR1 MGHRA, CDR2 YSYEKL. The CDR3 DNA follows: TGCGCCAGCAGCCAAGTCCCCGATGATAGCGGGGGGCGGGGGACCCAGTACTTC. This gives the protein CASSQVPDDSGGRGTQYF.

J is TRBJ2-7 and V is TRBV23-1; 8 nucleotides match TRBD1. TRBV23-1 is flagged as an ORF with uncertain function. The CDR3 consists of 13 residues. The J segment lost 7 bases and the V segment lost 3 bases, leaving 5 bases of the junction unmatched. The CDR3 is CASSHRGQGEQYF. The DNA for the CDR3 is TGCGCCAGCAGTCACCGCGGACAGGGAGAGCAGTACTTC.

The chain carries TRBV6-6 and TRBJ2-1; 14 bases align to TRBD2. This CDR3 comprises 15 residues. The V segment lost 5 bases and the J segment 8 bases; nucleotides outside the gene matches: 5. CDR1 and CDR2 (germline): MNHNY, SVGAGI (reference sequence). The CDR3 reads CASSLTSGGAHEQFF. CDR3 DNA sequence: TGTGCCAGCAGTCTGACTAGCGGGGGGGCTCATGAGCAGTTCTTC.

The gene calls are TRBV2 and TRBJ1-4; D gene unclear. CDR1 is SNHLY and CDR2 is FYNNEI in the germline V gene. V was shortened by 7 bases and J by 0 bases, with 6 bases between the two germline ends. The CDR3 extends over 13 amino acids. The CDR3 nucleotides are TGTGCCAGCACCTCCACAACTAATGAAAAACTGTTTTTT. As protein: CASTSTTNEKLFF.

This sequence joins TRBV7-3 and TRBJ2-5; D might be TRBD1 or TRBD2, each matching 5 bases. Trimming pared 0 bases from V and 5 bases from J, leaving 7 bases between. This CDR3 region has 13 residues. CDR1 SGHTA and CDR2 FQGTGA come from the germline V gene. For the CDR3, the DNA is TGTGCCAGCAGCTTAACCAGGGACGAGACCCAGTACTTC. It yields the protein CASSLTRDETQYF. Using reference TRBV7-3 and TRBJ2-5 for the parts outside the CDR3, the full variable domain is GAGVSQTPSNKVTEKGKYVELRCDPISGHTALYWYRQSLGQGPEFLIYFQGTGAADDSGLPNDRFFAVRPEGSVSTLKIQRTERGDSAVYLCASSLTRDETQYFGPGTRLLVL.

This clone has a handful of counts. The CDR3 spells CASSSTGKIGEQYF. The CDR3 DNA reads as TGCGCCAGCAGCTCGACAGGGAAGATCGGCGAGCAGTACTTC. This chain links TRBV5-1 with TRBJ2-7; the match to TRBD1 covers 7 bases. The length of the CDR3 is 14 residues. Germline V gives CDR1 SGHRS, CDR2 YFSETQ. Trimming took 3 bases from V and 6 from J; bases not matched to a gene: 9.

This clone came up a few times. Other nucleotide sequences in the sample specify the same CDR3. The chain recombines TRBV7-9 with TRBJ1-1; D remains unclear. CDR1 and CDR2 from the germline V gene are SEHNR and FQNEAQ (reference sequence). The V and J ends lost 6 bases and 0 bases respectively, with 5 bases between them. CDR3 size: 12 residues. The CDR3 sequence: CASRLMNTEAFF. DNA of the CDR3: TGTGCCAGCAGGCTCATGAACACTGAAGCTTTCTTT.

For the CDR3, the DNA is TGTGCCAGCAGCCTTACAAGCCTCTCTGGAAACACCATATATTTT. This gives the protein CASSLTSLSGNTIYF. The chain is built from TRBV5-6 and TRBJ1-3, with D unresolved. Germline V gene data show CDR1 as SGHDT and CDR2 as YYEEEE. Trimming took 4 bases from V and 0 from J, leaving 11 bases between them. This CDR3 region has 15 residues. Complete variable domain (other parts from reference TRBV5-6 and TRBJ1-3): DAGVTQSPTHLIKTRGQQVTLRCSPKSGHDTVSWYQQALGQGPQFIFQYYEEEERQRGNFPDRFSGHQFPNYSSELNVNALLLGDSALYLCASSLTSLSGNTIYFGEGSWLTVV.

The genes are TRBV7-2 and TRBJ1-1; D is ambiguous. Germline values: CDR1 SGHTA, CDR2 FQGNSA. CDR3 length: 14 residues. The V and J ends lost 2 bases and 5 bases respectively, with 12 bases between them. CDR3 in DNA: TGTGCCAGCAGCTTACTTCGCGGGGAGACTGAAGCTTTCTTT. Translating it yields CASSLLRGETEAFF.

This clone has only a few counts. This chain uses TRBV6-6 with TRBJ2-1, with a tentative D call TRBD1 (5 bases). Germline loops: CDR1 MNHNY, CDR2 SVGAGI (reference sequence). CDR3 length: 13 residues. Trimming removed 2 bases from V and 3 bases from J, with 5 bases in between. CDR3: CASSYQGYNEQFF. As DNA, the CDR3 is TGTGCCAGCAGTTACCAGGGCTACAATGAGCAGTTCTTC.

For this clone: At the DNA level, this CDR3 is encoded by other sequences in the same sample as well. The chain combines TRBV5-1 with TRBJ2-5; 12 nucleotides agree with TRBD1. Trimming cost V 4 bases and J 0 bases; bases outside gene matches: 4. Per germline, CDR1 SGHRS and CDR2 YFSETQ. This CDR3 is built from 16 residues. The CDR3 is CASSGGTGGYQETQYF. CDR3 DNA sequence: TGCGCCAGCAGCGGCGGGACAGGGGGCTACCAAGAGACCCAGTACTTC.

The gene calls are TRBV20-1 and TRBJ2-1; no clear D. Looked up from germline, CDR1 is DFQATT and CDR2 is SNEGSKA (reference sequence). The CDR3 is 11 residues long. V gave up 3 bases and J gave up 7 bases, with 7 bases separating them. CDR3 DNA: TGCAGTGCTAGGCCCCTGAATGAGCAGTTCTTC. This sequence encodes CSARPLNEQFF.

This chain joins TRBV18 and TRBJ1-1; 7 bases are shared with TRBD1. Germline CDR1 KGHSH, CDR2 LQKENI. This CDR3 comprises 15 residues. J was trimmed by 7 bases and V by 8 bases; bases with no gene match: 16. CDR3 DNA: TGTGCCAGCGGGATAAATTCCGGGACAGCAGTTGAAGCTTTCTTT. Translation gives CASGINSGTAVEAFF. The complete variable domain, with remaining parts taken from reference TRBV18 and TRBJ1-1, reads NAGVMQNPRHLVRRRGQEARLRCSPMKGHSHVYWYRQLPEEGLKFMVYLQKENIIDESGMPKERFSAEFPKEGPSILRIQQVVRGDSAAYFCASGINSGTAVEAFFGQGTRLTVV.

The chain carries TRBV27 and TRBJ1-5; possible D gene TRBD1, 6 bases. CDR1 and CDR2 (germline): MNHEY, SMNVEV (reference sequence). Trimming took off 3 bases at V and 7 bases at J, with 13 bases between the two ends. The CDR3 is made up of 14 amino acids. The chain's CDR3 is CASSFDRSGQPQHF. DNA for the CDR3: TGTGCCAGCAGTTTCGACAGGTCGGGGCAGCCCCAGCATTTT.

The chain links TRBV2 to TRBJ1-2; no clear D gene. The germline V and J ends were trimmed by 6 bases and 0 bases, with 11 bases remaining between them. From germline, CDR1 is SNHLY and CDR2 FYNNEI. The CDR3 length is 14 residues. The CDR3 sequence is CASSPQGANYGYTF. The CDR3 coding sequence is TGTGCCAGCAGCCCACAAGGAGCTAACTATGGCTACACCTTC.

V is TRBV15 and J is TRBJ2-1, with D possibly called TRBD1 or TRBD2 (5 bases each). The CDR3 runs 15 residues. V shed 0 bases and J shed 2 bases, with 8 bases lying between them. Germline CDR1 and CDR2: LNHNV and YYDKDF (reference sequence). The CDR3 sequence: CATSRDGGTYNEQFF. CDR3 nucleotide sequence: TGTGCCACCAGCAGAGATGGGGGAACCTACAATGAGCAGTTCTTC.

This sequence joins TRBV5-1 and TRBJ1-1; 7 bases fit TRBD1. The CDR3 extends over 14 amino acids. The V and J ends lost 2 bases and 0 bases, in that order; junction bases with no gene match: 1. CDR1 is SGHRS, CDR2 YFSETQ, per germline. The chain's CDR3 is CASSLQGMNTEAFF. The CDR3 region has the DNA TGCGCCAGCAGCTTACAGGGGATGAACACTGAAGCTTTCTTT.

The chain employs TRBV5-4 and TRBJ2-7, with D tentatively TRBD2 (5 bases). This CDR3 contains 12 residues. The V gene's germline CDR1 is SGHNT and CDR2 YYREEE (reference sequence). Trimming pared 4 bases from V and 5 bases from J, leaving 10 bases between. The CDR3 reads CASSAAGNEQYF. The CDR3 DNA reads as TGTGCCAGCAGCGCGGCGGGCAACGAGCAGTACTTC.

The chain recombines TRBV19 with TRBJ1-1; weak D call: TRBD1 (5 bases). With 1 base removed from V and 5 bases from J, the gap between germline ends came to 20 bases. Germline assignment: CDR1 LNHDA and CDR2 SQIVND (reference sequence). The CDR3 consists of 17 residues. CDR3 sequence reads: CASSIAHRSGGWTEAFF. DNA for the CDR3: TGTGCCAGTAGTATAGCCCACCGCAGTGGGGGGTGGACTGAAGCTTTCTTT. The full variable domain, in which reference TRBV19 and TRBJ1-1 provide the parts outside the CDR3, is DGGITQSPKYLFRKEGQNVTLSCEQNLNHDAMYWYRQDPGQGLRLIYYSQIVNDFQKGDIAEGYSVSREKKESFPLTVTSAQKNPTAFYLCASSIAHRSGGWTEAFFGQGTRLTVV.

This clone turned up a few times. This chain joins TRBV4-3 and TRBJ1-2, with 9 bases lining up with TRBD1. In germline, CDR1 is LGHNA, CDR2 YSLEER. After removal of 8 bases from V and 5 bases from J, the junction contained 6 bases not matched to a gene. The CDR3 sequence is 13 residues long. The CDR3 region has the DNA TGCGCCAGCTTGGGACAGGGACATTATGGCTACACCTTC. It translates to CASLGQGHYGYTF.

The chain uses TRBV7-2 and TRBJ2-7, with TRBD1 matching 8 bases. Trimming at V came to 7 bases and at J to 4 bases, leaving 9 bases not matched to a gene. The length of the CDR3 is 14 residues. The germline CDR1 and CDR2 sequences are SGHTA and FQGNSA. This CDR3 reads CASTPGQGGYEQYF. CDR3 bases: TGTGCCAGCACCCCCGGACAGGGAGGATACGAGCAGTACTTC.

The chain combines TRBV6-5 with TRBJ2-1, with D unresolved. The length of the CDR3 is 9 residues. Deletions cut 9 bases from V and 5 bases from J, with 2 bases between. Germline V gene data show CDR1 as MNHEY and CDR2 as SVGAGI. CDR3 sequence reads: CARNNEQFF. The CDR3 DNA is TGTGCCAGGAACAATGAGCAGTTCTTC.

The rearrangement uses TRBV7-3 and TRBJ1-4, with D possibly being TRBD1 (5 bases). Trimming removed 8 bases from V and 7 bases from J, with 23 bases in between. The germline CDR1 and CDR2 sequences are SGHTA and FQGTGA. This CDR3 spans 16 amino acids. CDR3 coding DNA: TGTGCCAGCCAGAGCCAGAACTTAAAAAGGGGTGAAAAACTGTTTTTT. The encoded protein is CASQSQNLKRGEKLFF.

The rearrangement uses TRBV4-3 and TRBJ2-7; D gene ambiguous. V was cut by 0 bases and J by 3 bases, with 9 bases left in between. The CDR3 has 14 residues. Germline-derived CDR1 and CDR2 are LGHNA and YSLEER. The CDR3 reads CASSQDLWDYEQYF. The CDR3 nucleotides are TGCGCCAGCAGCCAAGATCTCTGGGACTACGAGCAGTACTTC.

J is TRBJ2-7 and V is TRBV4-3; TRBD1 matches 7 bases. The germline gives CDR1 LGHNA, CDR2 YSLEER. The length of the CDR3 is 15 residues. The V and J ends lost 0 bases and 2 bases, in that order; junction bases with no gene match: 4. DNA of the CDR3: TGCGCCAGCAGCCAAGAAGGGACAGTGGCCTACGAGCAGTACTTC. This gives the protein CASSQEGTVAYEQYF.

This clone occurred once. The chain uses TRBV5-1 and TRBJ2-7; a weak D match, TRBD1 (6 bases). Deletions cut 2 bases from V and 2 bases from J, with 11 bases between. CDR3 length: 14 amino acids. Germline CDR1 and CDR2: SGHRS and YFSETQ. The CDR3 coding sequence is TGCGCCAGCAGCTTTGAACGGACAGCCTACGAGCAGTACTTC. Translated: CASSFERTAYEQYF.

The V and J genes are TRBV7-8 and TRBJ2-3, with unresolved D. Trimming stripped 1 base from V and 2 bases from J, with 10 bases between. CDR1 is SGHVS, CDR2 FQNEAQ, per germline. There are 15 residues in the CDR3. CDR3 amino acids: CASSLGWLSTDTQYF. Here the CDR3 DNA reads TGTGCCAGCAGCTTAGGCTGGCTGTCCACAGATACGCAGTATTTT.